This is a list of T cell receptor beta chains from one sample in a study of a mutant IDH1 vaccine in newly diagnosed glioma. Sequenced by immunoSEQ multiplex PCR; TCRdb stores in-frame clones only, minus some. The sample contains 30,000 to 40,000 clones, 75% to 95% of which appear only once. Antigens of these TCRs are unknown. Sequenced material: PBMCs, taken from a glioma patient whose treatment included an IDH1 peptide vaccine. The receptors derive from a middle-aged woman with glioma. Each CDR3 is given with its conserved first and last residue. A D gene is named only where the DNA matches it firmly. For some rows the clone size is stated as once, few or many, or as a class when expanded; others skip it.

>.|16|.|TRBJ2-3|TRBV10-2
TGCGCCAGCAGTGAGTCGACATGGCGGGACTCAGATACGCAGTATTTT
CASSESTWRDSDTQYF
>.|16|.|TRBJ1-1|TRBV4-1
TGCGCCAGCAGCTCATTTTCGGGAAGGGAGAACACTGAAGCTTTCTTT
CASSSFSGRENTEAFF
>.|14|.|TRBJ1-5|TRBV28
TGTGCCAGCAGTCCGACAGATAGCAATCAGCCCCAGCATTTT
CASSPTDSNQPQHF
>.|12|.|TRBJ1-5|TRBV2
TGTGCCAGCCAGGGTGGCGGTCAGCCCCAGCATTTT
CASQGGGQPQHF
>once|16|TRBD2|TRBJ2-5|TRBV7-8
TGTGCCAGCAGCCGGGGACTAGCGGGATCCCAAGAGACCCAGTACTTC
CASSRGLAGSQETQYF
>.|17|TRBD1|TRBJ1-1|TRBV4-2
TGTGCCAGCAGCCTCGGACAGGGCCTGGCAATGGACACTGAAGCTTTCTTT
CASSLGQGLAMDTEAFF
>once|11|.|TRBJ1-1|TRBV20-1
TGCAGTGCTGTTGGGAGGGCCGAAGCTTTCTTT
CSAVGRAEAFF
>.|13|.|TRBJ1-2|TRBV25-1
TGTGCCAGCGGGCGGGGGGAAATCTATGGCTACACCTTC
CASGRGEIYGYTF
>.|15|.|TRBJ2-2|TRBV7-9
TGTGCCAGCAGCCCGGGGTTAGCGAACACCGGGGAGCTGTTTTTT
CASSPGLANTGELFF
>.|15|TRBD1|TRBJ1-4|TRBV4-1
TGCGCCAGCAGCCGGGACAGGGACACTGTTGAAAAACTGTTTTTT
CASSRDRDTVEKLFF
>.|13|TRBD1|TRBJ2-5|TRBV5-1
TGCGCCAGCAGCTTGACAGGGGTCGAGACCCAGTACTTC
CASSLTGVETQYF
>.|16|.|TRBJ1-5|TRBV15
TGTGCCACCAGCATGGGAAAGGGGACCGAGAATCAGCCCCAGCATTTT
CATSMGKGTENQPQHF
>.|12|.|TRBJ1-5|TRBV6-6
TGTGCCAGCGGGCAGGTTGAGCAGCCCCAGCATTTT
CASGQVEQPQHF
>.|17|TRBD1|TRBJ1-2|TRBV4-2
TGTGCCAGCAGCCAACAGATGTCGGGCAGGGGGAAGCATGGCTACACCTTC
CASSQQMSGRGKHGYTF
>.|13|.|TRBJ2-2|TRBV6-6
TGTGCCAGCAGTAACCCAGGGCCCGGGGAGCTGTTTTTT
CASSNPGPGELFF
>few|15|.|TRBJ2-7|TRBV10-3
TGTGCCATACGTAACCGGGACACAAAAATCTACGAGCAGTACTTC
CAIRNRDTKIYEQYF
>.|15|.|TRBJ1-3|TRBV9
TGTGCCAGCAGCGTAGGGTGGAGCTCTGGAAACACCATATATTTT
CASSVGWSSGNTIYF
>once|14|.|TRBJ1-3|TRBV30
TGTGCCTGGAGTGTATGGCCCTCTGGAAACACCATATATTTT
CAWSVWPSGNTIYF
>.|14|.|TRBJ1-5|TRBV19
TGTGCCAGTAACCCTCGACAGTCCAATCAGCCCCAGCATTTT
CASNPRQSNQPQHF
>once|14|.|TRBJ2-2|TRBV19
TGTGCCAGTAGTAGACTAGCGAACACCGGGGAGCTGTTTTTT
CASSRLANTGELFF
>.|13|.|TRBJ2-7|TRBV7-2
TGTGCCAGCAGCTTATCCGTCCCCTACGAGCAGTACTTC
CASSLSVPYEQYF
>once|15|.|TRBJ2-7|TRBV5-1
TGCGCCAGCAGCTTGGAAACAGGGATGGTGCGAGAGCAGTACTTC
CASSLETGMVREQYF
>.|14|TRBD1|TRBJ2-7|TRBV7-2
TGTGCCAGCAGCTTACAACAGGGGGCCTACGAGCAGTACTTC
CASSLQQGAYEQYF
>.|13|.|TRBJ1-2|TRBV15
TGTGCCACCAGCAGAGGAGGAGGCTATGGCTACACCTTC
CATSRGGGYGYTF
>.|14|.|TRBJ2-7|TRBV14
TGTGCCAGCAGCCAAGTGACAGTCGTGGGCGAGCAGTACTTC
CASSQVTVVGEQYF
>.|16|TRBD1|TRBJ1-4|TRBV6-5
TGTGCCAGCAGTTGGAAAACAGGGGGCGCGAATGAAAAACTGTTTTTT
CASSWKTGGANEKLFF
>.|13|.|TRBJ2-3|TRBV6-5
TGTGCCAGCAGCAGCGGCCGCGCAGATACGCAGTATTTT
CASSSGRADTQYF
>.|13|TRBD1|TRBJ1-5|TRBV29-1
TGCAGCGTTGTAATGACAGGGGATCAGCCCCAGCATTTT
CSVVMTGDQPQHF
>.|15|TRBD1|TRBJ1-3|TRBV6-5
TGTGCCAGCAGTCGGGACAGCCCCCCTGGAAACACCATATATTTT
CASSRDSPPGNTIYF
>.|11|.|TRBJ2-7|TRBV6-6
TGTGCCAGCAGCCCCTCGCAGGAGCAGTACTTC
CASSPSQEQYF
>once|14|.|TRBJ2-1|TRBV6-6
TGTGCCAGCAGTTATTCGGGCGGACACAATGAGCAGTTCTTC
CASSYSGGHNEQFF
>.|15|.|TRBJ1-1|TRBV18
TGTGCCAGCTCACCAACGGGATCCTTGAACACTGAAGCTTTCTTT
CASSPTGSLNTEAFF
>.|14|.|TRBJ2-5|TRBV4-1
TGCGCCAGCAGCCAAGACAGGGTTGGAGAGACCCAGTACTTC
CASSQDRVGETQYF
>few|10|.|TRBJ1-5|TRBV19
TGTGCCGGAGGGTCCCAACCCCAGCATTTT
CAGGSQPQHF
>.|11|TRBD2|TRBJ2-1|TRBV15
TGTGCCACCAGCGAGCGGGGCGAGCAGTTCTTC
CATSERGEQFF
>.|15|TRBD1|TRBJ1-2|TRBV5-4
TGTGCCAGCAGCTCCGCGACAGGGGGCAGGGTTGGCTACACCTTC
CASSSATGGRVGYTF
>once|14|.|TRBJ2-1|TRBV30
TGTGCCTGGAGTCCCGGTCTCGGGGGCAATGAGCAGTTCTTC
CAWSPGLGGNEQFF
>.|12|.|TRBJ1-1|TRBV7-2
TGTGCCAGCAGCCGCATAAACACTGAAGCTTTCTTT
CASSRINTEAFF
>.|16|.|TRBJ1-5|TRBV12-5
TGTGCTAGTGGTTCCGTGACCGGGGAGGGCAATCAGCCCCAGCATTTT
CASGSVTGEGNQPQHF
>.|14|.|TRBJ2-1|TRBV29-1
TGCAGCGTTGAAGATCGTGAGATCTACAATGAGCAGTTCTTC
CSVEDREIYNEQFF
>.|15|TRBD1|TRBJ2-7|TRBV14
TGTGCCAGCAGCCACGGACAGGGGGCAACCTACGAGCAGTACTTC
CASSHGQGATYEQYF
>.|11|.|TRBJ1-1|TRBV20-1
TGCAGTGCTGGGACCCCGCTTGAAGCTTTCTTT
CSAGTPLEAFF
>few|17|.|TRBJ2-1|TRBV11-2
TGTGCCAGCAGCTTAGGCCCCCGGCGGCGGACCTACAATGAGCAGTTCTTC
CASSLGPRRRTYNEQFF
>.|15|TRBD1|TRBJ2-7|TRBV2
TGTGCCAGCAGTACCTACAAAGGGACAGACTACGAGCAGTACTTC
CASSTYKGTDYEQYF